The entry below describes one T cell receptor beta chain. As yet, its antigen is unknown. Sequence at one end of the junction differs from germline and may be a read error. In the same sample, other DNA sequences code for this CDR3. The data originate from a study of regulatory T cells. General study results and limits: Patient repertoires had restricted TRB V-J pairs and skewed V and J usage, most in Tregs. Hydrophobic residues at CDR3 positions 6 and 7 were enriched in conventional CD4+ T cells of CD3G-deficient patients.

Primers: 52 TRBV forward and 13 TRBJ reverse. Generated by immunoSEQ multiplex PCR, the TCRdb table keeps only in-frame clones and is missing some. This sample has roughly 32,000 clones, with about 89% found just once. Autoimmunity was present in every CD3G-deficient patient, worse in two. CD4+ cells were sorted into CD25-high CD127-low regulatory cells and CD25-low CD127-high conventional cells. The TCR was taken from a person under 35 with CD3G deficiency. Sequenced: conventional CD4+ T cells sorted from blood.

Here the CDR3 DNA reads TGCGCCAGCAGCTTGGAGGGACGGGGGACTGAAGCTTTCTTC. Protein: CASSLEGRGTEAFF. The V gene is TRBV5-1, the J gene TRBJ1-1, with D tentatively TRBD1 (5 bases). CDR1 and CDR2 (germline): SGHRS, YFSETQ. The CDR3 loop spans 14 amino acids.